The 3 T cell receptor beta chains below come from one sample, sequenced in a study of cytomegalovirus exposure and HLA in healthy donors. Here immunoSEQ multiplex PCR was the method, and the copy in TCRdb shows in-frame clones only, minus some. The sample consists of about 280,000 clones, around 89% of them appearing once. Source material: PBMCs. These receptors were taken from a young woman in good health and CMV-seronegative.

The chain combines TRBV29-1 with TRBJ1-5; the match to TRBD1 covers 9 bases. In germline, CDR1 is SQVTM, CDR2 ANQGSEA. The V and J ends lost 7 bases and 0 bases, in that order; junction bases with no gene match: 4. CDR3 length: 14 residues. The CDR3 sequence is CSATGGDSNQPQHF. The CDR3 DNA reads TGCAGCGCGACAGGGGGGGATAGCAATCAGCCCCAGCATTTT.

V is TRBV15 and J is TRBJ2-2, with a tentative D call TRBD2 (6 bases). V gave up 7 bases and J gave up 4 bases, with 19 bases separating them. Looked up from germline, CDR1 is LNHNV and CDR2 is YYDKDF (reference sequence). The CDR3 totals 16 residues. CDR3 bases: TGTGCCACCACGGAGGGTGGGGCCGAGGGCACCGGGGAGCTGTTTTTT. Translation gives CATTEGGAEGTGELFF.

This chain uses TRBV18 with TRBJ1-2; the D is unclear. CDR3 length: 13 amino acids. V was clipped by 3 bases and J by 4 bases, with 9 bases between them. Germline CDR1 is KGHSH and CDR2 is LQKENI. The CDR3 DNA follows: TGTGCCAGCTCACCCGACGGACTCTATGGCTACACCTTC. This sequence encodes CASSPDGLYGYTF.